This T cell receptor beta chain came from a study of response to subunit inactivated influenza vaccine. Study findings and constraints: Authors suggested each seasonal influenza vaccination recruits few new T cells.

This clonotype was seen ten or more times. Its target is unknown. Germline-derived CDR1 and CDR2 are SEHNR and FQNEAQ (reference sequence). This CDR3 contains 16 residues. V was trimmed by 5 bases and J by 3 bases, leaving 17 bases between them. TCRdb passed the RT-PCR reads through MiXCR, listing each CDR3 protein once. The data show 530,000 or so distinct CDR3 sequences, less than 15% seen once. The V call is TRBV7-9, the J call TRBJ2-1; D possibly corresponds to TRBD2 (6 bases). The TCR was taken from a man between 45 and 60 years old who received an inactivated influenza vaccine. The sequences come from PBMCs from blood, collected about 11 days after vaccination. DNA of the CDR3: TGTGCCAGCAGCCCACTCTTACCCGGGGGCTACAATGAGCAGTTCTTC. It yields the protein CASSPLLPGGYNEQFF.